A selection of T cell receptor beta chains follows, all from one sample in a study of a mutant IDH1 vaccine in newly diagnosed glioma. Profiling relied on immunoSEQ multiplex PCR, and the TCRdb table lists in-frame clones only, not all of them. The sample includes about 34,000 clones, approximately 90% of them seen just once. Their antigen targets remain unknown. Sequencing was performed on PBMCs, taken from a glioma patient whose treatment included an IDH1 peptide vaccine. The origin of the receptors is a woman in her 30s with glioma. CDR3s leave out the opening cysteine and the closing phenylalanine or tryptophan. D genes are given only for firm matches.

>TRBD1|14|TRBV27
ASSFRGLEGNYGYT
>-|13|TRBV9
ASSLKVVGTDTQY
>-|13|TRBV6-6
ASSYFPRSGNTIY
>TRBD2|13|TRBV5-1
ASSLGVAGGDTQY
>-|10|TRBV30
AWSPVGNIQY
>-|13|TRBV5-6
ASSSRDRLNQPQH
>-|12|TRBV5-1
ASSEVRDTDTQY
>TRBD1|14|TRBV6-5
ASSYRGQGYTGELF
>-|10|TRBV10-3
ASAGPYYEQY
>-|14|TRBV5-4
ASSPRGGGPTGELF
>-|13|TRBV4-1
ASSQDPQRNQPQH
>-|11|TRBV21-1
ASRRGHPGGYT
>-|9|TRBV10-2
ASSTGDTQY
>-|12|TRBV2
ASLLAGMNTEAF
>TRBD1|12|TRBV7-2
ASSLAGGAGGYT
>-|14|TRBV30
AWSATEAGNNSPLH
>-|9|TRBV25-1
ASSPGYEQY
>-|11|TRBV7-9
ASSRDQNYGYT
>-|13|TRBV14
ASSQDATTYNEQF
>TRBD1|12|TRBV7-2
ASSLEGRGYGYT
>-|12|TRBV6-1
ASSEQDGNQPQH
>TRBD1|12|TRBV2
ASNDGQGAHEQY